Each of the 7 T cell receptor beta chains below was sequenced from the same sample in a study of T cell repertoires in cytomegalovirus infection. TCRdb used MiXCR to reprocess the reads, holding one entry per CDR3 protein. The sample lists some 350,000 distinct CDR3 sequences, 25% to 30% seen once, with 20% in the top ten. These receptors have no known antigen. The source was cultured PBMCs, collected from culture after CMV antigen stimulation. The source is a human donor in good health (CMV status not recorded). Some clones in this sample may be carry-over from other donors' samples.

The chain couples TRBV6-8 to TRBJ2-7, with 10 bases matching TRBD1. From germline, CDR1 is MNHGY and CDR2 SAAAGT. The CDR3 is 14 residues long. J gave up 4 bases and V 6 bases, and 6 bases lay outside the gene matches. The CDR3 here is CASRSTGGRYEQYF. DNA for the CDR3: TGTGCCAGCAGATCGACAGGGGGCAGGTACGAGCAGTACTTC.

Of note for this clonotype: Its ends do not fully match the called genes, so a read error is possible. V gene TRBV3-1 combines with J gene TRBJ1-1; D ambiguous. Germline V gene lookup returns CDR1 LGHDT and CDR2 YNNKEL (reference sequence). The length of the CDR3 is 13 residues. The CDR3 here is CAGSAPMNTEAFF. CDR3 sequence (DNA): TGTGCCGGCAGCGCCCCGATGAACACTGAAGCTTTCTTT.

This clonotype was seen repeatedly, ten times or more. The genes are TRBV7-2 and TRBJ2-7, with 7 bases that match TRBD1. J lost 3 bases, V lost 5 bases, and 7 bases had no gene match. The CDR3 has 14 amino acids. Per the germline V gene, CDR1 is SGHTA and CDR2 is FQGNSA. CDR3 in DNA: TGTGCCAGCAGCCTCGGACAGGCCCTCTACGAGCAGTACTTC. It is translated as CASSLGQALYEQYF.

The rearrangement links TRBV11-2 to TRBJ2-1; TRBD2 aligns across 9 bases. V lost 4 bases, J lost 3 bases, and 4 bases stayed unmatched. Per germline, CDR1 SGHAT and CDR2 FQNNGV. The CDR3 is made up of 15 amino acids. CDR3 in DNA: TGTGCCAGCAGCTCGACTAGCGGTGTCTACAATGAGCAGTTCTTC. Protein sequence: CASSSTSGVYNEQFF.

The chain uses TRBV6-2 or TRBV6-3 and TRBJ1-2; no firm D call. V lost 6 bases and J 3 bases, leaving 14 bases between the germline ends. Germline CDR1 and CDR2: MNHEY and SVGEGT. The CDR3 spans 14 residues. DNA of the CDR3: TGTGCCAGCAGCCTCTTCAGGAGTCACTATGGCTACACCTTC. As protein: CASSLFRSHYGYTF.

The chain employs TRBV29-1 and TRBJ2-4, with D perhaps TRBD1 or TRBD2 (5 bases each). The germline V gene has CDR1 SQVTM and CDR2 ANQGSEA. V lost 4 bases and J lost 8, with 18 bases in between. CDR3 size: 14 residues. In DNA, the CDR3 is TGCAGCGTTGTGGCGCCATTCCTGGGGGACATTCAGTACTTC. Translating gives CSVVAPFLGDIQYF.

The rearrangement links TRBV11-2 to TRBJ1-1, with 9 bases matching TRBD1. CDR3 size: 16 residues. The germline gives CDR1 SGHAT, CDR2 FQNNGV. The J segment lost 0 bases and the V segment lost 5 bases, leaving 7 bases of the junction unmatched. The CDR3 coding sequence is TGTGCCAGCAGCCTTGCCGGGACAGGGATGAACACTGAAGCTTTCTTT. This gives the protein CASSLAGTGMNTEAFF.